Listed below are T cell receptor beta chains from one sample, sequenced in a study of T cell repertoires in ileal Crohn's disease. TCRdb's copy holds only in-frame clones and misses some; the assay was immunoSEQ multiplex PCR. The sample includes about 3,300 clones, more than 85% of them seen just once. Sequenced material: ileal tissue. These receptors were collected from an adult with Crohn's disease. CDR3s include the opening cysteine and the closing phenylalanine or tryptophan. Each record gives: V gene, clone size, D gene, J gene, CDR3 DNA, CDR3 protein. A D gene is named only where the DNA matches it firmly. Some rows have no size entry. The others give once, few or many, or a class for an expanded clone.

V gene: TRBV4-3; clone size: NA; D gene: NA; J gene: TRBJ2-7; CDR3 DNA: TGCGCCAGCAGCCAAGATCAGGAGGGTCCCACCTACGAGCAGTACTTC; CDR3 protein: CASSQDQEGPTYEQYF
V gene: TRBV4-2; clone size: NA; D gene: TRBD1; J gene: TRBJ1-2; CDR3 DNA: TGTGCCAGCAGCCCAGAGACAGGGAGGGGTTTCGGCTACACCTTC; CDR3 protein: CASSPETGRGFGYTF
V gene: TRBV9; clone size: NA; D gene: NA; J gene: TRBJ1-5; CDR3 DNA: TGTGCCAGCAGCGTAGACGGCAATCAGCCCCAGCATTTT; CDR3 protein: CASSVDGNQPQHF
V gene: TRBV18; clone size: NA; D gene: NA; J gene: TRBJ1-1; CDR3 DNA: TGTGCCAGCTCACCACCCCCAGGGAGCACTGAAGCTTTCTTT; CDR3 protein: CASSPPPGSTEAFF
V gene: TRBV10-3; clone size: NA; D gene: NA; J gene: TRBJ1-2; CDR3 DNA: TGTGCCATCAGTGATTGGTCTGGGCGCTATGGCTACACCTTC; CDR3 protein: CAISDWSGRYGYTF
V gene: TRBV7-2; clone size: NA; D gene: TRBD1; J gene: TRBJ1-1; CDR3 DNA: TGTGCCAGCAGCCGCGGGACAGGGGACACTGAAGCTTTCTTT; CDR3 protein: CASSRGTGDTEAFF
V gene: TRBV5-1; clone size: NA; D gene: TRBD1; J gene: TRBJ2-7; CDR3 DNA: TGCGCCAGCAGCCCCGGACAGGGGGCGTACGAGCAGTACTTC; CDR3 protein: CASSPGQGAYEQYF
V gene: TRBV6-6; clone size: NA; D gene: NA; J gene: TRBJ1-2; CDR3 DNA: TGTGCCAGCAGTTACTCGACCCCAGGGAAAGATGGCTACACCTTC; CDR3 protein: CASSYSTPGKDGYTF
V gene: TRBV4-1; clone size: NA; D gene: NA; J gene: TRBJ1-1; CDR3 DNA: TGCGCCAGCAGCCAAGGTGATTATCCGAGGAGAAGGAACACTGAAGCTTTCTTT; CDR3 protein: CASSQGDYPRRRNTEAFF
V gene: TRBV7-2; clone size: NA; D gene: TRBD2; J gene: TRBJ2-7; CDR3 DNA: TGTGCCAGCAGCTTAGTCTGGGCTAGCGGAGCCTACGAGCAGTACTTC; CDR3 protein: CASSLVWASGAYEQYF
V gene: TRBV9; clone size: NA; D gene: NA; J gene: TRBJ1-1; CDR3 DNA: TGTGCCAGCAGCGTAGTCGTAACGGGGAACACTGAAGCTTTCTTT; CDR3 protein: CASSVVVTGNTEAFF
V gene: TRBV7-7; clone size: once; D gene: NA; J gene: TRBJ2-5; CDR3 DNA: TGTGCCAGCAGCTTAGGGGGGGACCTGGAAGAGACCCAGTACTTC; CDR3 protein: CASSLGGDLEETQYF
V gene: TRBV23-1; clone size: NA; D gene: NA; J gene: TRBJ2-7; CDR3 DNA: TGCGCCATTTCTACCTACGAGCAGTACTTC; CDR3 protein: CAISTYEQYF
V gene: TRBV15; clone size: NA; D gene: TRBD1; J gene: TRBJ2-5; CDR3 DNA: TGTGCCACCAGCAGAGCAAGACAGGGAACGGAGACCCAGTACTTC; CDR3 protein: CATSRARQGTETQYF